This T cell receptor beta chain was documented in a study of OX40 agonist ivuxolimab in advanced cancers. At the level of the whole study: Ivuxolimab was an agonistic, fully human IgG2 monoclonal antibody directed against OX40 (CD134), a costimulatory receptor. Partial responses occurred in three dose-escalation patients, of whom one had hepatocellular carcinoma and two had cutaneous melanoma. Intravenous ivuxolimab was administered to patients every 2 weeks at six dose levels: 0.01, 0.1, 0.3, 1.5, 3 and 10 mg/kg. The purpose of peripheral TCRbeta sequencing was to test whether ivuxolimab changed TCR sequence diversity and led to clonal T-cell expansion. The paper covers the monotherapy dose-escalation part of the phase I ivuxolimab trial, which included N of about 51 patients. In the dose-escalation cohort, more than 75% of patients were male, and the mean age was around 60 years, with a range of about 20 to 79. Prior anti-PD-1, anti-PD-L1 or anti-CTLA-4 therapy was permitted, and checkpoint inhibitors had been received by 30% to 40% of dose-escalation patients. Among the roughly 52 dose-escalation patients, 19 had hepatocellular carcinoma, approximately 15 melanoma, 9 renal cell carcinoma and 9 head and neck cancer.

Genomic DNA was isolated from the sorted cells so that the TCRbeta CDR3 region could be sequenced. TCRbeta CDR3 regions were sequenced using the immunoSEQ Assay. The source is immuneACCESS, and TCRdb retained only in-frame sequences with V and J called. Part of the clones is not carried over; for the studies checked, unresolved V genes explain less than half of this, and the remainder is unexplained. A total of under 60,000 clones appear in this sample, 90% of them only once. The ten largest clonotypes hold 5.4% of the sample. The paper as a whole reports these results and caveats: In the 0.1-3.0 mg/kg groups, partial responders had among the lowest normalized peripheral clonal expansion, particularly in CD8+ T cells. Low levels of normalized T-cell clonal expansion were also seen in some nonresponding patients. After ivuxolimab, CD8+ T cells had more expanded clones than CD4+ T cells on average. Which antigens the clonally expanded peripheral T cells were specific for was not determined. At doses from 0.1 to 3.0 mg/kg, clonal expansion was seen in both CD4+ and CD8+ blood T cells between baseline and week 6.

A word on this clone: It has no known antigen specificity. Per-base qualities were not stored, and no clone one base away is much larger.

V loses 0 bases, J loses 6 bases, and the germline ends lie 3 bases apart. In the germline V gene, CDR1 corresponds to SGHRS and CDR2 to YFSETQ. Counted from cysteine to phenylalanine, this CDR3 has 11 amino acids. CDR3 DNA is the only sequence kept; it has 33 bases, read in frame from the first base. Patients with autoimmune disease history or receiving systemic immunosuppression were excluded from the trial. In every dose cohort, peripheral blood was drawn for TCR sequencing at baseline, cycle 4 day 1, and cycle 7 day 1. The samples were drawn from a first-in-human, open-label, multicenter phase I dose-escalation trial of ivuxolimab. Adults with locally advanced or metastatic melanoma, renal cell, hepatocellular, or head and neck squamous cell carcinoma were enrolled in the trial. Before TCR sequencing, CD4+ T cells and CD8+ T cells from peripheral blood were sorted into separate populations.

The sample was CD4+ or CD8+ T cells sorted from blood, taken in a trial of the OX40 agonist ivuxolimab. The sequence was collected from an adult with an advanced solid tumor such as melanoma, head and neck, liver or kidney cancer. Recombination joined TRBV5-1 with TRBJ1-2, with the D gene not confidently named. For the CDR3, the sequence is CASSLDHGYTF. The DNA sequence follows: TGCGCCAGCAGCTTGGACCATGGCTACACCTTC.